These 32 T cell receptor beta chains came from one sample sequenced in a study of patients and donors after allogeneic stem cell transplantation. One entry per CDR3 protein, called by TCRdb with MiXCR from the RT-PCR reads. The sample lists some 90,000 distinct CDR3 sequences, roughly 43% occurring once. The sequenced material came from blood, either unsorted or a sorted T cell fraction (not recorded which). The source of these receptors is a human donor who was either an allogeneic HSCT recipient or a stem cell or donor lymphocyte infusion donor (not recorded which). It is not recorded whose cells these are; they may come from a transplant donor.

The rearrangement links TRBV2 to TRBJ1-6; D is ambiguous. Germline values: CDR1 SNHLY, CDR2 FYNNEI. Trimming removed 8 bases at V and 5 bases at J, with 16 bases between. The CDR3 has 15 residues. For the CDR3, the DNA is TGTGCCAGCGGCCAAAGGTGGAGAAATAATTCACCCCTCCACTTT. Translation gives CASGQRWRNNSPLHF.

This clonotype has more than one count but fewer than ten. The V call is TRBV15, the J call TRBJ1-1; 7 bases align to TRBD1. The V segment lost 1 base and the J segment 8 bases; nucleotides outside the gene matches: 19. The CDR3 has 18 amino acids. Germline V gene sequence: CDR1 LNHNV, CDR2 YYDKDF (reference sequence). The DNA for the CDR3 is TGTGCCACCAGCAGAGTTATACTTGAGGGGGCGAAGAGACGCGAAGCTTTCTTT. The encoded protein is CATSRVILEGAKRREAFF.

V is TRBV10-3 and J is TRBJ1-3; D unclear. This CDR3 comprises 13 residues. Germline V gene sequence: CDR1 ENHRY, CDR2 SYGVKD. V dropped 4 bases and J dropped 4 bases, with 8 bases sitting between them. CDR3: CAISGQQGNTIYF. In nucleotides, the CDR3 is TGTGCCATCAGTGGTCAACAAGGAAACACCATATATTTT.

The V and J genes are TRBV11-2 and TRBJ1-3; D unresolved. The germline gives CDR1 SGHAT, CDR2 FQNNGV. The CDR3 runs 14 residues. V lost 1 base and J lost 1, with 5 bases in between. CDR3 nucleotides: TGTGCCAGCAGCTTAGCTCCTTCTGGAAACACCATATATTTT. Its protein product is CASSLAPSGNTIYF.

The J gene is TRBJ1-2, the V gene TRBV12-3 or TRBV12-4; 7 bases agree with TRBD1. The CDR3 loop spans 14 amino acids. With V trimmed by 3 bases and J by 2 bases, 3 bases remained unmatched. The CDR3 DNA sequence: TGTGCCAGCAGTTTCTCAGGGGGGAACTATGGCTACACCTTC. Its protein is CASSFSGGNYGYTF.

The V gene is TRBV5-1, the J gene TRBJ2-7; TRBD1 matches 7 bases. Trimming cost V 0 bases and J 0 bases; bases outside gene matches: 6. The V gene's germline CDR1 is SGHRS and CDR2 YFSETQ. The CDR3 is 16 amino acids. DNA of the CDR3: TGCGCCAGCAGCTTGGACGTGGACAGGAGCTCCTACGAGCAGTACTTC. Translated: CASSLDVDRSSYEQYF. The whole variable domain, remainder taken from reference TRBV5-1 and TRBJ2-7, is KAGVTQTPRYLIKTRGQQVTLSCSPISGHRSVSWYQQTPGQGLQFLFEYFSETQRNKGNFPGRFSGRQFSNSRSEMNVSTLELGDSALYLCASSLDVDRSSYEQYFGPGTRLTVT.

V is TRBV27 and J is TRBJ2-1; perhaps TRBD2 as D (5 bases). Trimming removed 3 bases at V and 4 bases at J, with 16 bases between. CDR1 MNHEY and CDR2 SMNVEV come from the germline V gene (reference sequence). The CDR3 is 16 residues long. CDR3 coding DNA: TGTGCCAGCAGTTTTAGCGTTAAGAAGCCTTACAATGAGCAGTTCTTC. Its translation: CASSFSVKKPYNEQFF.

The rearrangement links TRBV18 to TRBJ1-4; tentative D call: TRBD1 (5 bases). This CDR3 is built from 14 residues. V gave up 2 bases and J gave up 8 bases, with 12 bases separating them. Germline CDR1 is KGHSH and CDR2 is LQKENI. The CDR3 bases are TGTGCCAGCTCACCATGGGGAGGGGAAGAAAAACTGTTTTTT. Its translation: CASSPWGGEEKLFF.

J is TRBJ2-7 and V is TRBV12-3 or TRBV12-4, with 10 bases that match TRBD1. The V segment lost 6 bases and the J segment 3 bases; nucleotides outside the gene matches: 5. This CDR3 contains 14 residues. This chain's CDR3 is CASRRQGAGYEQYF. In DNA form, the CDR3 reads TGTGCCAGCAGAAGACAGGGGGCCGGCTACGAGCAGTACTTC.

The J gene is TRBJ1-5, the V gene TRBV20-1; D remains unclear. The CDR3 spans 17 residues. V was shortened by 3 bases and J by 6 bases, with 24 bases between the two germline ends. The germline CDR1 and CDR2 sequences are DFQATT and SNEGSKA (reference sequence). This CDR3 is CSASAYKGWQERQPQHF. In nucleotides, the CDR3 is TGCAGTGCTAGTGCTTATAAAGGGTGGCAGGAGCGTCAGCCCCAGCATTTT.

V and J are TRBV24-1 and TRBJ2-7; the match to TRBD2 covers 8 bases. CDR3 length equals 16 residues. With 3 bases clipped from V and 3 bases from J, the junction kept 9 bases outside the gene matches. CDR1 and CDR2 (germline): KGHDR, SFDVKD. Written as DNA, the CDR3 is TGTGCCACCAGTGATATCGGGACTAGGGGACTCTACGAGCAGTACTTC. The encoded protein is CATSDIGTRGLYEQYF.

This clonotype was seen only a few times. The CDR3: CASSLETPNEKLFF. The DNA of the CDR3 is TGCGCCAGCAGCTTAGAAACCCCTAATGAAAAACTGTTTTTT. J is TRBJ1-4 and V is TRBV5-1, with D uncertain. Germline CDR1 reads SGHRS; CDR2 reads YFSETQ. Trimming took off 2 bases at V and 3 bases at J, with 8 bases between the two ends. The length of the CDR3 is 14 residues.

The chain links TRBV29-1 to TRBJ2-7, with unresolved D. The CDR3 runs 11 residues. Per the germline V gene, CDR1 is SQVTM and CDR2 is ANQGSEA. With 4 bases removed from V and 5 bases from J, the gap between germline ends came to 9 bases. CDR3 nucleotide sequence: TGCAGCGTTGCTGAGGCCCACGAGCAGTACTTC. Translation gives CSVAEAHEQYF.

There are a few counts of this clonotype. V is TRBV20-1 and J is TRBJ2-4, with a weak D call TRBD1 (7 bases). The CDR3 runs 14 residues. Germline V CDR1 and CDR2: DFQATT, SNEGSKA (reference sequence). Between the trimmed V and J ends, which lost 1 base and 7 bases, there was a span of 14 bases. The CDR3 reads CSARGDREENIQYF. CDR3 coding DNA: TGCAGTGCTAGAGGTGACAGGGAGGAGAACATTCAGTACTTC.

The chain joins TRBV4-2 to TRBJ1-2; a weak D match, TRBD1 (5 bases). V shed 4 bases and J shed 8 bases, with 23 bases lying between them. Germline assignment: CDR1 LGHNA and CDR2 YNFKEQ. This CDR3 is 16 amino acids long. CDR3 region: CASSPDLEPGRAGYTF. The CDR3 coding sequence is TGTGCCAGCAGCCCCGATCTAGAGCCGGGACGAGCCGGCTACACCTTC.

The chain is built from TRBV27 and TRBJ1-5; weak D call: TRBD1 (5 bases). CDR1 MNHEY and CDR2 SMNVEV come from the germline V gene (reference sequence). This CDR3 spans 14 amino acids. Between the trimmed V and J ends, which lost 0 bases and 3 bases, there was a span of 6 bases. The CDR3 here is CASSLSGANQPQHF. DNA of the CDR3: TGTGCCAGCAGTTTATCAGGGGCCAATCAGCCCCAGCATTTT.

The gene calls are TRBV28 and TRBJ1-1; no firm D call. Trimming removed 8 bases from V and 3 bases from J, with 19 bases in between. Germline V gene sequence: CDR1 MDHEN, CDR2 SYDVKM. The CDR3 is 15 amino acids. The CDR3 is CASGTAGEGDTEAFF. The CDR3 DNA reads as TGTGCCAGCGGCACAGCGGGAGAGGGAGACACTGAAGCTTTCTTT.

The rearrangement links TRBV6-5 to TRBJ1-1; unclear D gene. The length of the CDR3 is 13 residues. Per the germline V gene, CDR1 is MNHEY and CDR2 is SVGAGI. With 7 bases removed from V and 1 base from J, the gap between germline ends came to 10 bases. CDR3 in amino acids: CASKVVANTEAFF. CDR3 in DNA: TGTGCCAGCAAAGTAGTCGCGAACACTGAAGCTTTCTTT.

This clonotype showed up just a few times. The chain is built from TRBV6-2 or TRBV6-3 and TRBJ1-5; unclear D gene. The CDR3 length is 15 residues. CDR1 and CDR2 (germline): MNHEY, SVGEGT. Deletions cut 8 bases from V and 5 bases from J, with 19 bases between. The CDR3: CASRTPRPWDQPQHF. Written as DNA, the CDR3 is TGTGCCAGCCGTACCCCGAGGCCCTGGGATCAGCCCCAGCATTTT.

A few counts support this clonotype. This chain connects TRBV7-9 to TRBJ2-3; D ambiguous. The CDR3 totals 12 residues. The germline V and J ends were trimmed by 4 bases and 4 bases, with 6 bases remaining between them. Germline V gene lookup returns CDR1 SEHNR and CDR2 FQNEAQ (reference sequence). The CDR3 region is CASSSRADTQYF. The CDR3 DNA follows: TGTGCCAGCAGCTCCCGGGCAGATACGCAGTATTTT.

V usage is TRBV5-1 and J usage is TRBJ1-2; D gene uncertain. From germline, CDR1 is SGHRS and CDR2 YFSETQ. The CDR3 extends over 14 amino acids. Deletions cut 0 bases from V and 6 bases from J, with 12 bases between. The CDR3 region is CASSLERPGNGYTF. CDR3 coding DNA: TGCGCCAGCAGCTTGGAGCGGCCGGGGAATGGCTACACCTTC.

The chain joins TRBV4-2 to TRBJ1-2; D is uncertain. This CDR3 contains 15 residues. V was clipped by 0 bases and J by 5 bases, with 13 bases between them. CDR1 is LGHNA, CDR2 YNFKEQ, per germline. The CDR3 spells CASSQDLAVPYGYTF. Written as DNA, the CDR3 is TGTGCCAGCAGCCAAGATCTCGCAGTCCCTTATGGCTACACCTTC.

This chain joins TRBV28 and TRBJ1-1, with a possible D match to TRBD1 (5 bases). V lost 5 bases to trimming and J lost 0 bases, with 19 bases between them. Germline assignment: CDR1 MDHEN and CDR2 SYDVKM. CDR3 length: 17 amino acids. CDR3 sequence: CASSAGAIGQMNTEAFF. The CDR3 DNA reads TGTGCCAGCAGTGCCGGGGCCATCGGACAAATGAACACTGAAGCTTTCTTT.

This clonotype has just a few counts. The chain is built from TRBV5-4 and TRBJ1-4; 8 bases align to TRBD1. J lost 0 bases, V lost 1 base, and 2 bases had no gene match. Germline V lookup: CDR1 SGHNT, CDR2 YYREEE (reference sequence). There are 16 residues in the CDR3. The CDR3: CASSLQGAATNEKLFF. DNA of the CDR3: TGTGCCAGCAGCTTGCAGGGGGCAGCAACTAATGAAAAACTGTTTTTT.

The chain employs TRBV28 and TRBJ1-2; no reliable D call. Germline V gene lookup returns CDR1 MDHEN and CDR2 SYDVKM. CDR3 size: 13 residues. The V and J ends lost 10 bases and 8 bases respectively, with 20 bases between them. CDR3: CATTNEAPGGYTF. CDR3 in DNA: TGTGCCACCACCAATGAGGCACCCGGGGGCTACACCTTC.

The genes are TRBV29-1 and TRBJ2-2; D is unclear. The germline CDR1 and CDR2 sequences are SQVTM and ANQGSEA. With 5 bases removed from V and 9 bases from J, the gap between germline ends came to 13 bases. The CDR3 is 12 residues long. CDR3 sequence (DNA): TGCAGCGTTTTTTCCGAGACTTGGGAGCTGTTTTTT. It translates to CSVFSETWELFF.

This clonotype was seen a handful of times. V is TRBV5-1 and J is TRBJ1-2, with a possible D match to TRBD1 (5 bases). V dropped 0 bases and J dropped 3 bases, with 18 bases sitting between them. The CDR3 is 17 residues long. CDR1 SGHRS and CDR2 YFSETQ come from the germline V gene. CDR3 DNA sequence: TGCGCCAGCAGCTTGGGTCGATCCAGGGAAGAAGACTATGGCTACACCTTC. Encoded protein: CASSLGRSREEDYGYTF.

The chain employs TRBV20-1 and TRBJ2-2; D may correspond to TRBD1 or TRBD2 (5 bases each). Per germline, CDR1 DFQATT and CDR2 SNEGSKA (reference sequence). V was shortened by 5 bases and J by 5 bases, with 18 bases between the two germline ends. CDR3 length equals 15 residues. The CDR3 region has the DNA TGCAGTGCTCCCCCTGAGAGGGGACGGACCGGGGAGCTGTTTTTT. Its translation is CSAPPERGRTGELFF.

This chain connects TRBV28 to TRBJ1-2, with 8 bases fitting TRBD1. After removal of 8 bases from V and 2 bases from J, the junction contained 4 bases not matched to a gene. Germline CDR1 is MDHEN and CDR2 is SYDVKM. The CDR3 is made up of 13 amino acids. In DNA, the CDR3 is TGTGCCAGCCAGGGACAGGCAAACTATGGCTACACCTTC. It yields the protein CASQGQANYGYTF.

This chain links TRBV7-6 with TRBJ1-3; D may be TRBD1 (6 bases). The germline gives CDR1 SGHVS, CDR2 FNYEAQ. Trimming removed 2 bases from V and 4 bases from J, with 12 bases in between. This CDR3 spans 15 amino acids. The CDR3 bases are TGTGCCAGCAGCTTAAGGGCAGGGGACGGAAACACCATATATTTT. It is translated as CASSLRAGDGNTIYF. The entire variable domain, with the rest obtained from reference TRBV7-6 and TRBJ1-3, is as follows: GAGVSQSPRYKVTKRGQDVALRCDPISGHVSLYWYRQALGQGPEFLTYFNYEAQQDKSGLPNDRFSAERPEGSISTLTIQRTEQRDSAMYRCASSLRAGDGNTIYFGEGSWLTVV.

In its sample, this clonotype was seen a few times. The chain has TRBV20-1 and TRBJ1-2, with D unresolved. Germline CDR1 is DFQATT and CDR2 is SNEGSKA (reference sequence). V lost 1 base, J lost 2 bases, and 5 bases lay in between. CDR3 length: 12 amino acids. The CDR3 DNA reads as TGCAGTGCTAGAGCTCCGAACTATGGCTACACCTTC. This sequence encodes CSARAPNYGYTF.

On this clonotype itself: The junction differs from germline at one of its ends, possibly a read error. The V call is TRBV4-1, the J call TRBJ1-5; perhaps TRBD1 as D (6 bases). This CDR3 comprises 15 residues. The germline gives CDR1 MGHRA, CDR2 YSYEKL. Here the CDR3 reads CASSQETGSNQPQHF. For the CDR3, the DNA is TGCGCCAGCAGCCAAGAGACAGGAAGCAACCAGCCCCAGCATTTT.